Sequencing of this TCR beta chain was carried out in a study of vaccination and CD4 T cells after COVID-19. Sequencing of the DNA from cultured CD4+ T cells was carried out with the Oncomine TCR Beta short-read assay. TCRdb analysed the PCR reads with MiXCR anew, one entry per CDR3 protein. The sample yields 20,000 to 30,000 distinct CDR3 sequences, 28% seen once. As for time point: late sampling 161 to 241 days after vaccination in three convalescent patients. Treatment here: roughly 11-day PBMC culture with coronavirus spike peptide pools or control peptides (ViraFEST assay). US Alpha, Beta and Delta variants postdated the positive PCR dates, which ran from March to December 2020. Germline V gene lookup returns CDR1 MDHEN and CDR2 SYDVKM. The CDR3 extends over 18 amino acids. Trimming cost V 6 bases and J 0 bases; bases outside gene matches: 5. With regard to this clonotype: Antigen unknown.

This sequence joins TRBV28 and TRBJ2-4; 16 nucleotides line up with TRBD2. The receptor was derived from a human donor who had recovered from COVID-19. Sequenced material: CD4+ T cells from blood, cultured in vitro, taken about 7 months after SARS-CoV-2 vaccination. CDR3: CASSPGTSGREAKNIQYF. The CDR3 DNA sequence: TGTGCCAGCAGCCCCGGGACTAGCGGGAGGGAAGCCAAAAACATTCAGTACTTC.